This entry is about one T cell receptor beta chain. Sample treatment: 15 to 20 received Ad26.COV2.S at low or high dose, single or two shots; roughly five received placebo; per-sample allocation not given. Collection of samples fell on day 63 after the first vaccine or placebo injection. J was trimmed by 7 bases and V by 5 bases; bases with no gene match: 10. Germline V gives CDR1 SGHAT, CDR2 FQDESV (reference sequence). CDR3 length equals 14 residues. The sample comes from a study of Ad26.COV2.S vaccination and SARS-CoV-2 variants. Study-wide context: The study gave Ad26.COV2.S intramuscularly, once or twice 56 days apart.

TCRdb's table, derived via immunoSEQ multiplex PCR, lists solely in-frame clones and lacks some. The sample carries 290,000 or so clones, around 87% recorded once. Sequences were derived from peripheral blood, sampled in a trial of Ad26.COV2.S vaccine versus placebo. The source of this sequence is a person aged 18-65 years who received the Ad26.COV2.S COVID-19 vaccine or a placebo. This sequence joins TRBV11-1 and TRBJ2-7; 8 bases are a match to TRBD2. This CDR3 is CASSPLAGFREQYF. CDR3 bases: TGTGCCAGCAGCCCTCTAGCGGGCTTTCGGGAGCAGTACTTC.